The clone carrying this T cell receptor beta chain appeared many times. The antigen is not known. The data were taken from a study of T cells in Graves' hyperthyroidism and ophthalmopathy. V shed 3 bases and J 6 bases; nucleotides not matched to a gene: 10. This CDR3 has 16 amino acids. Germline V gene data show CDR1 as MNHNS and CDR2 as SASEGT. Researchers took RNA transcripts and amplified the TCR beta CDR3 regions from them. RT-PCR in the first round (using the HTBI primer set) targeted the TCR CDR3. TCRdb called the multiplex PCR reads again in MiXCR, with one record for every CDR3 protein. This sample carries 400,000 to 600,000 distinct CDR3 sequences, about 16% of them seen once, and the ten largest clones take over 25%. Study-level findings and limits: Blood also contained most expanded thyroid clonotypes above 0.001.

The rearrangement uses TRBV6-1 and TRBJ2-3, with TRBD2 matching over 9 bases. The receptor comes from a woman aged 25 to 45 with Graves' ophthalmopathy. Material: blood. The CDR3 is CASSDRGRAHPDTQYF. Written as DNA, the CDR3 is TGTGCCAGCAGTGACCGCGGGAGGGCCCACCCCGATACGCAGTATTTT.